The clone carrying this TCR beta chain appeared a few times. Its target is not known. The CDR3 is 14 residues long. The V gene end was trimmed by 10 bases and the J gene end by 2 bases; junction bases not matched to a gene: 8. CDR1 LNHDA and CDR2 SQIVND come from the germline V gene (reference sequence). Donors in the study were healthy people who gave bone marrow. This specimen comes from a study of cytomegalovirus exposure and HLA in healthy donors. The PCR made use of 60 Vbeta and 13 Jbeta primers. Sequenced by immunoSEQ multiplex PCR; TCRdb stores in-frame clones only, minus some. Of roughly 78,000 clones in the sample, about 60% are singletons; the top ten hold more than 5%. Broader study findings: A later analysis associated some 16,000 TCR beta sequences with HLA alleles at a 0.05 false discovery rate. Productive rates of about 87% or about 30% were seen for most TCR beta V segments in an earlier analysis.

The chain combines TRBV19 with TRBJ2-1, with 7 bases matching TRBD2. The TCR was taken from a man aged 25-40 years in good health and CMV-seropositive. Material: PBMCs. CDR3 DNA: TGTGCCACCTTCCGCGGGAGCCCCTACAATGAGCAGTTCTTC. This translates into CATFRGSPYNEQFF. Full variable domain (outside the CDR3, taken from reference TRBV19 and TRBJ2-1): DGGITQSPKYLFRKEGQNVTLSCEQNLNHDAMYWYRQDPGQGLRLIYYSQIVNDFQKGDIAEGYSVSREKKESFPLTVTSAQKNPTAFYLCATFRGSPYNEQFFGPGTRLTVL.